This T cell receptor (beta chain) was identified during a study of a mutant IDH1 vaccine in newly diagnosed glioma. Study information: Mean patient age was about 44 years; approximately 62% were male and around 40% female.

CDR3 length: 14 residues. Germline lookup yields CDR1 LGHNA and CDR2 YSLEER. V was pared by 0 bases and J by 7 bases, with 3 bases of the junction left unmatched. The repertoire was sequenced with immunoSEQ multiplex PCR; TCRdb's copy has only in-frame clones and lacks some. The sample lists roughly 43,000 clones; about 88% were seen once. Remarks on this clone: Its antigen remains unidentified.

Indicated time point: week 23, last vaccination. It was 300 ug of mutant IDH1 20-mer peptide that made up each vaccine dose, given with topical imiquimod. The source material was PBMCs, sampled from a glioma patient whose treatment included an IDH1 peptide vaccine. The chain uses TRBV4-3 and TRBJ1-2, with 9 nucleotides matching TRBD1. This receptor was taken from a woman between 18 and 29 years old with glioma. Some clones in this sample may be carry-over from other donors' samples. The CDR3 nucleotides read TGCGCCAGCAGCCAAGAAACAGGGGGCGGTGGCTACACCTTC. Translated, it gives CASSQETGGGGYTF.